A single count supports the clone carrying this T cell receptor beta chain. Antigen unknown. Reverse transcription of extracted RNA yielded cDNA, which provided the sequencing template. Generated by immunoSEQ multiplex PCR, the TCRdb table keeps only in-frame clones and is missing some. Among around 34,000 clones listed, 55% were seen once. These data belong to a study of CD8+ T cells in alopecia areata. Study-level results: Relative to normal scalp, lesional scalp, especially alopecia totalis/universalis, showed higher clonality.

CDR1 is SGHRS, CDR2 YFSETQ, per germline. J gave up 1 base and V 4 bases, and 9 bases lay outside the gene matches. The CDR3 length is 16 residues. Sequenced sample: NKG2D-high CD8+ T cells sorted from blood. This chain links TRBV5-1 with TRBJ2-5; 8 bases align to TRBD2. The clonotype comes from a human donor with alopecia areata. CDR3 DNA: TGCGCCAGCAGCAGTTTTTTGGCGGGAGGCCAAGAGACCCAGTACTTC. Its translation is CASSSFLAGGQETQYF.